One and the same sample provided the 8 T cell receptor beta chains below, sequenced in a study of regulatory T cells in long-lasting Graves disease. Time point indicated: persistent/refractory GD, antithyroid drugs over 5 years with positive TRAb. The TCR library was prepared using RNA isolated from PBMCs. In building TCR beta libraries, iRepertoire HTBI primers were used together with Arm-PCR of CDR3 regions. TCRdb re-analysed the multiplex PCR reads in MiXCR, keeping a single row per CDR3 protein. This sample has approximately 290,000 distinct CDR3 sequences, with around 20% found just once. The sequencing here drew on peripheral blood mononuclear cells (PBMCs), taken when the disease was refractory, from a patient treated with antithyroid drugs. These receptor sequences come from a female donor with Graves disease.

This clonotype showed up many times. The chain recombines TRBV19 with TRBJ2-5; tentative D call: TRBD2 (5 bases). The CDR3 totals 13 residues. V was clipped by 6 bases and J by 5 bases, with 13 bases between them. CDR1 is LNHDA and CDR2 is SQIVND in the germline V gene (reference sequence). CDR3 bases: TGTGCCAGTAGCCTGGACTTCGCGGAGACCCAGTACTTC. This encodes CASSLDFAETQYF.

The table lists this clonotype with many counts. V gene TRBV20-1 combines with J gene TRBJ2-7, with D maybe TRBD2 (5 bases). V gave up 0 bases and J gave up 7 bases, with 13 bases separating them. The V gene's germline CDR1 is DFQATT and CDR2 SNEGSKA (reference sequence). CDR3 length equals 13 residues. The CDR3 sequence: CSARDQVRREQYF. DNA for the CDR3: TGCAGTGCTAGAGACCAGGTCCGGAGGGAGCAGTACTTC.

The sample holds many counts of this clonotype. J is TRBJ1-1 and V is TRBV14, with D unresolved. V was pared by 3 bases and J by 0 bases, with 5 bases between. This CDR3 contains 13 residues. From germline, CDR1 is SGHDN and CDR2 FVKESK. CDR3: CASSHHVNTEAFF. CDR3 coding DNA: TGTGCCAGCAGCCACCACGTGAACACTGAAGCTTTCTTT.

The genes are TRBV5-1 and TRBJ2-4; perhaps TRBD2 as D (5 bases). This CDR3 has 14 amino acids. CDR1 and CDR2 (germline): SGHRS, YFSETQ. With 0 bases removed from V and 8 bases from J, the gap between germline ends came to 12 bases. The CDR3 sequence: CASSLASPRDIQYF. CDR3 in DNA: TGCGCCAGCAGCTTGGCTTCCCCGAGGGACATTCAGTACTTC.

This clonotype has more than one count but fewer than ten. The chain combines TRBV11-2 with TRBJ2-3; D assignment may be TRBD1 or TRBD2 (6 bases each). CDR1 and CDR2 from the germline V gene are SGHAT and FQNNGV. This CDR3 has 17 amino acids. The V gene lost 2 bases and the J gene lost 0 bases, with 15 bases spanning the gap. CDR3: CASSLPRGRESTDTQYF. The CDR3 DNA reads as TGTGCCAGCAGCTTACCCAGGGGCCGGGAGAGCACAGATACGCAGTATTTT.

This clonotype was detected only a few times. The chain carries TRBV20-1 and TRBJ2-7; 13 bases are a match to TRBD2. The CDR3 totals 16 residues. Germline lookup yields CDR1 DFQATT and CDR2 SNEGSKA (reference sequence). After removal of 0 bases from V and 2 bases from J, the junction contained 4 bases not matched to a gene. The CDR3 region is CSARDRGLAGAYEQYF. Written as DNA, the CDR3 is TGCAGTGCTAGAGATCGCGGACTAGCGGGAGCCTACGAGCAGTACTTC.

This clonotype showed up just once. A single base separates this from a much larger clone, so it may be a read error. The chain recombines TRBV6-1 with TRBJ2-7; 7 nucleotides align to TRBD1. Germline CDR1 reads MNHNS; CDR2 reads SASEGT. The CDR3 covers 14 residues. CDR3 region: CASSRYRGPYGQYF. As DNA, the CDR3 is TGTGCCAGCAGTCGCTACAGGGGACCCTACGGGCAGTACTTC.

On this clonotype: A far more abundant clone sits one base away, making this likely a read error. The gene calls are TRBV28 and TRBJ2-5, with a possible D match to TRBD2 (6 bases). TRBJ2-7 explains the end of the DNA better; the J call may be wrong. The CDR3 length is 15 residues. In germline, CDR1 is MDHEN, CDR2 SYDVKM. This CDR3 is CASSFSRDKTYEQYF. CDR3 bases: TGTGCCAGCAGTTTTTCGCGGGATAAGACCTACGAGCAGTACTTC.